This T cell receptor (beta chain) was identified during a study of cytomegalovirus exposure and HLA in healthy donors. Overall study: Clustering assigned 81% of the approximately 430 genotyped donors to the Caucasian-associated ancestry cluster.

With respect to this clone: No antigen is known for it.

The PCR was carried out with 60 Vbeta primers and 13 Jbeta primers. Sequencing was performed with immunoSEQ multiplex PCR; in TCRdb, only in-frame clones are kept and a portion is missing. The sample records 150,000 to 200,000 clones, nearly 80% being singletons. This CDR3 is built from 12 residues. V lost 5 bases to trimming and J lost 7 bases, with 12 bases between them. CDR1 is SEHNR and CDR2 is FQNEAQ in the germline V gene (reference sequence). Whole-study findings and limits: The study dropped some indistinguishable V segments, TRBV6-2 and TRBV6-3 among them.

The receptor's source is a woman in her forties or fifties in good health and CMV-seropositive. The chain joins TRBV7-9 to TRBJ2-7; TRBD1 might be the D (5 bases). Sequencing was done on a sample of PBMCs. The CDR3 is CASSIEQVEQYF. The CDR3 region has the DNA TGTGCCAGCAGCATCGAACAGGTGGAGCAGTACTTC.